This TCR beta chain is from a study of shared clonotypes between healthy human individuals (dated by TCRdb to the early 2020s). Concerning the study at large: A few men and a couple of women, aged 18 to 49 years, made up the cohort. For each donor, three plates each were used for CD4 naive and CD4 memory, two plates were used for CD8 naive, and one plate was used for CD8 memory. The study deeply sequenced blood TCR repertoires of about 5 healthy adults to estimate repertoire size and the extent of clonotype sharing between individuals. To increase sequencing depth and limit assay-specific biases, TCR repertoire library preparation and sequencing were carried out by different laboratories using diverse techniques. Each donor's leukapheresis produced roughly between about 0.8 and 10 billion PBMCs.

CD8 naive samples consisted of CD45RO-negative cells that were positively selected for CCR7, yielding a CD45RA+CCR7+ population without TemRA cells. Healthy HIV-negative adults with no recently reported acute infections or vaccinations were included as donors. Only Caucasian adults living in Nashville, Tennessee, USA were represented among the donors. Blood was collected by leukapheresis, and PBMCs were isolated by Ficoll-Histopaque density gradient centrifugation and then cryopreserved in liquid nitrogen vapor phase. Purity and quantity of every magnetically sorted T cell population were checked by analytical flow cytometry. Genomic DNA was isolated from every sorted fraction and measured by UV absorbance on a Nanodrop 2000c. V lost 0 bases and J lost 4 bases; the stretch between them is 10 bases long. The CDR3 runs 13 residues from the cysteine to the phenylalanine. The kept DNA is CDR3 alone, 39 bases in frame from the first base. CDR1 and CDR2, per the germline V gene, are SQVTM and ANQGSEA.

What the research found in general, with its limitations: Sampling was restricted to blood, and TCR repertoires in tissues likely differ from the TCR repertoires found in blood. Compared with non-shared clonotypes, the clonotypes found in all four sorted-subset donors had higher generation probabilities. The small number of donors limited the genetic and exposure-history diversity represented. Even with the large sequencing depth, rarefaction of the sorted-subset datasets indicated that sequencing was incomplete. Pairwise subsampling indicated that sequencing depth was expected to affect the degree of clonotype sharing among donors. Across a few donors, approximately 5% of naive CD4, more than 3% of naive CD8, roughly 2.3% of memory CD4, and under 0.45% of memory CD8 clonotypes were shared. Naive subsets generally had larger estimated clonotype richness than memory subsets did.

This clone has only one observation. No antigen is known for it. No base-level quality is on record; no much larger clone is a single base apart. Using the deep immunoSEQ assay, TCR CDR3 regions were amplified from genomic DNA by multiplex PCR. For each cell subset, the extracted genomic DNA was distributed evenly across all wells of several immunoSEQ 96-well plates, and each plate served as one replicate. For sorted subsets, roughly 200 ng of genomic DNA, equivalent to some 30,000 T cell genomes, went into each replicate PCR. Purified libraries were measured with a Qubit 3.0 fluorometer, size-checked on a Bioanalyzer 2100, and measured again with the KAPA Library Quantification kit. Every immunoSEQ 96-well plate was sequenced on a separate single-read 150-cycle Illumina NextSeq 550 flow cell. As for how the authors treated the data: Because the immunoSEQ output included only junctional sequences and no quality scores, the filtering could not be the same as the filtering used for full-length reads. To assign V/J genes and CDR3, sequences were annotated against IMGT germline references using PyIR, a Python wrapper for IgBLAST v1.9. Reads with weak V/J assignments (E-value above 1e-6), missing CDR3, stop codons, out-of-frame junctions, or ambiguous translated residues were removed. A V3J clonotype was defined by an identical inferred V gene, J gene, and CDR3 amino acid sequence. The percentage overlap between two repertoires was calculated by dividing the number of shared unique clonotypes by the size of the smaller repertoire. Three approaches were used to assess repertoire richness: RTK rarefaction, the Chao1 estimator, and Recon v2.1 estimates of unobserved clonotypes. OLGA was used to compute generation probabilities for all TCRbeta clonotypes that the gDNA method yielded from several donors. TCRdb retrieved this table from immuneACCESS and kept in-frame rearrangements only. Not all clones are present; in checked studies, unresolved V genes account for under half, and no reason is known for the remainder. V and J calls and clone size come straight from that table; D and trimming were deduced from the DNA. Recorded for this sample are fewer than 1 million clones; about 96% of them occurred a single time. The biggest ten clones account for less than 0.25% of the sample.

This TCR came from a man aged 25 to 40 in good health. The sequence is built from TRBV29-1 and TRBJ2-7; tentative D gene TRBD1, with 5 bases matching. Sequenced material: naive CD8+ T cells sorted from blood. The intended sense of this specimen's cell subset or site label: CD45RA+CCR7+. The nucleotide sequence is TGCAGCGTTGAAGAGTCCAGGGAATACGAGCAGTACTTC. This yields the protein CSVEESREYEQYF.